This TCR beta chain derives from a study of blood T cell repertoires in COVID-19. Across the whole study: PBMCs, B-cell-depleted T cells, or T cells provided the cDNA or gDNA that made up the material.

Germline V lookup: CDR1 LGHDT, CDR2 YNNKEL (reference sequence). After removal of 1 base from V and 4 bases from J, the junction contained 2 bases not matched to a gene. CDR3 length: 15 residues. How the authors handled the data: Amplification of reference gene primers was used by the study to estimate nucleated cell counts. The data were produced by immunoSEQ multiplex PCR, yet TCRdb's version contains in-frame clones alone and is incomplete. The V and J calls and clone size are taken from that table; D and trimming were inferred from the DNA. Here the sample spans some 360,000 clones, approximately 91% being singletons. Enrollees, about 18 to 100 years old, lived in some 24 US areas. Up to 2 weeks before entering the study, exposed participants had met a COVID-19 case.

Sequenced sample: PBMCs or T cells enriched from blood (not recorded which). The TCR was taken from a woman under 40 who had been exposed to COVID-19. V and J are TRBV3-1 (or the pseudogene TRBV3-2) and TRBJ1-4; 8 bases align to TRBD1. This CDR3 is CASSQGTGSNEKLFF. The CDR3 DNA follows: TGTGCCAGCAGCCAAGGGACAGGGAGTAATGAAAAACTGTTTTTT.